This T cell receptor beta chain originates from a study of cytomegalovirus exposure and HLA in healthy donors. Study results and caveats: Relative to equally common others, HLA-associated TCR beta chains showed greater clonal expansion in a later analysis. The study dropped some indistinguishable V segments, TRBV6-2 and TRBV6-3 among them. Reportedly, fewer N-insertions than the 666-donor mean appeared in an Asian-associated ancestry cluster in a later analysis.

With 60 Vbeta and 13 Jbeta primers, the PCR was carried out. Libraries were prepared by immunoSEQ multiplex PCR; TCRdb keeps only in-frame clonotypes and omits some of them. The repertoire holds 90,000 to 150,000 clones, with 77% as singletons. As to this clone: Its antigen is not known.

This CDR3 comprises 13 residues. Between the trimmed V and J ends, which lost 2 bases and 8 bases, there was a span of 7 bases. Germline V gives CDR1 KGHSH, CDR2 LQKENI. The TCR was taken from a man in his forties in good health and CMV-seropositive. The rearrangement joins TRBV18 to TRBJ1-6; D unresolved. The sequenced material came from PBMCs. The CDR3, as DNA: TGTGCCAGCTCACCATCCGGGGATTCACCCCTCCACTTT. It encodes CASSPSGDSPLHF.